This T cell receptor (beta chain) comes out of a study of beta chain features in type 1 diabetes. The sequenced template was cDNA made from the entire isolated RNA. Several million reads were obtained on average from naive, central memory and regulatory T cell samples. The assay was immunoSEQ multiplex PCR, and TCRdb's table has in-frame clones only and misses some. The table has some 410,000 clones, around 10% seen once. In total, each donor contributed a single heparinised blood draw that averaged roughly 110 mL. Via the markers CD45RO/CCR7/CD25/CD127/CD95/CD27, stem cell-like memory, regulatory, central memory and naive CD4+ cells were sorted. The study, taken as a whole, reports: TCRB CDR3s from Type 1 diabetes patients were moderately but significantly shorter in all four CD4+ subsets.

Germline-derived CDR1 and CDR2 are SGHAT and FQDESV (reference sequence). The V gene lost 6 bases and the J gene lost 1 base, with 12 bases spanning the gap. The CDR3 extends over 14 amino acids. Comment on this clone: Its antigen is still unknown.

Material for sequencing was naive CD4+ T cells from blood. The sequence came from a woman under 30 in good health. The chain uses TRBV11-1 and TRBJ2-5; no firm D call. The CDR3 protein is CASSPLGLQETQYF. DNA of the CDR3: TGTGCCAGCAGTCCACTGGGCCTCCAAGAGACCCAGTACTTC.